This TCR beta chain is drawn from a study of CD8+ T cells in alopecia areata. This clone turned up a few times. V was trimmed by 5 bases and J by 1 base, leaving 9 bases between them. CDR1 is MNHEY, CDR2 SMNVEV, per germline (reference sequence). The CDR3 sequence is 15 residues long. Following extraction, RNA underwent reverse transcription to cDNA, which served as the sequencing template. Measured with immunoSEQ multiplex PCR; TCRdb has only the in-frame clones, and not every one. This table holds around 200,000 clones, about 60% found once. Noted treatment: oral pan-JAK inhibitor, 5-10 mg twice daily.

The sample was CD8+ T cells sorted from blood, taken at week 24, from a patient treated with tofacitinib. The sequence came from a human donor with alopecia areata. The genes are TRBV27 and TRBJ2-6; tentatively, D is TRBD1 (5 bases). CDR3 in DNA: TGTGCCAGCAGTCATTCAGGGTCTGGGGCCAACGTCCTGACTTTC. Translating it yields CASSHSGSGANVLTF.